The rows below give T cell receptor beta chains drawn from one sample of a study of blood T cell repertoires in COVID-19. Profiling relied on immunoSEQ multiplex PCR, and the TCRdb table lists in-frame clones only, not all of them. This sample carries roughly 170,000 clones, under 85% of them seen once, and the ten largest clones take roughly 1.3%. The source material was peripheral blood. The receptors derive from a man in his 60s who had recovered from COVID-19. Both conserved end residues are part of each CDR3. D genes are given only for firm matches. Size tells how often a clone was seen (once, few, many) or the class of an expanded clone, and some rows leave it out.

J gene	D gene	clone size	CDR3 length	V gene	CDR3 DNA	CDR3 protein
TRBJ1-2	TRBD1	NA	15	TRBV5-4	TGTGCCAGCAGACCAGGGACAGGGTACGGCTTTGGCTACACCTTC	CASRPGTGYGFGYTF
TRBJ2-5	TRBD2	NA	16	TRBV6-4	TGTGCCAGCAGCCGACTAGCGGGGGGGTTTGGAGAGACCCAGTACTTC	CASSRLAGGFGETQYF
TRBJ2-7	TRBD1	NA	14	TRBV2	TGTGCCAGCAGTCGGGACAGGACCACCTACGAGCAGTACTTC	CASSRDRTTYEQYF
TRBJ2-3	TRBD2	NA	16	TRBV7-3	TGTGCCAGCAGCTTAAACGGGGGGGCCTCAACAGATACGCAGTATTTT	CASSLNGGASTDTQYF
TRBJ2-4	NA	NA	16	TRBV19	TGTGCCAGTAGTCCCCAGACGAGTGGGGCGGGGAGCATTCAGTACTTC	CASSPQTSGAGSIQYF
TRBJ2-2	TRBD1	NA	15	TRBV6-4	TGTGCCAGCAGTGATAGAACAGGGGGCACCGGGGAGCTGTTTTTT	CASSDRTGGTGELFF
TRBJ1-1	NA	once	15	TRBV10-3	TGTGCCATCAGGGGGGTAGGGGACTCAAACACTGAAGCTTTCTTT	CAIRGVGDSNTEAFF
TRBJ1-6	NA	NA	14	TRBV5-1	TGCGCCAGCAGCTTACGGGAATCTCCCTCACCCCTCCACTTT	CASSLRESPSPLHF
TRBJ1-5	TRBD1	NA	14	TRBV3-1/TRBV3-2	TGTGCCAGCAGCCAAGACAGGGGGAATCAGCCCCAGCATTTT	CASSQDRGNQPQHF
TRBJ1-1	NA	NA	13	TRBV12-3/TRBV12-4	TGTGCCAGCAGTCCGACAGAGATTGCTGAAGCTTTCTTT	CASSPTEIAEAFF
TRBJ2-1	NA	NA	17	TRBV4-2	TGTGCCAGCAGCCAAGAAGTAGGGGTAAGCTCCTACAATGAGCAGTTCTTC	CASSQEVGVSSYNEQFF
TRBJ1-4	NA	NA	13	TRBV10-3	TGTGCCATCAGGACAGATCCGAATGAAAAACTGTTTTTT	CAIRTDPNEKLFF